This T cell receptor delta chain was documented in a study of gamma-delta T cells after stem cell transplantation. This CDR3 has 15 amino acids. Germline CDR1 reads GEAIGNYY; CDR2 reads EKD. This clone is labeled medium-sized (0.01 to 0.1%). A much larger clone is a single base away; this may be a read error. TCRdb redid the clone calls on the RT-PCR reads with CATT. Of fewer than 2,000 delta-chain clones listed, roughly 15% are singletons. Sequencing was performed on gamma-delta T cells. The sequence derives from a human donor. It is not recorded whose cells these are; they may come from a transplant donor. This chain uses TRDV2 with TRDJ1; tentatively, D is TRDD3 (5 bases). CDR3 sequence (DNA): TGTGCCTGTGACTCGGGGACCGAGTACACCGATAACCTCATCTTT. This gives the protein CACDSGTEYTDNLIF.